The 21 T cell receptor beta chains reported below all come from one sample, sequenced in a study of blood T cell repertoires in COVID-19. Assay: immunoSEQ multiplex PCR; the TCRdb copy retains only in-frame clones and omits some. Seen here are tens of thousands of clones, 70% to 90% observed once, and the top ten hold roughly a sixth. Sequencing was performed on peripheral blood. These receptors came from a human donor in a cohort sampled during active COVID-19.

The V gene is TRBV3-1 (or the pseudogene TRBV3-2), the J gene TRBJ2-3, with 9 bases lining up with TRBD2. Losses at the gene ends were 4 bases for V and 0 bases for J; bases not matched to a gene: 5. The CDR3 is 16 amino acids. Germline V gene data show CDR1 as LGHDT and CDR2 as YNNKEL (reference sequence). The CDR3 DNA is TGTGCCAGCAGCCCTTACCTAGCGGGGAGCACAGATACGCAGTATTTT. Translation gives CASSPYLAGSTDTQYF.

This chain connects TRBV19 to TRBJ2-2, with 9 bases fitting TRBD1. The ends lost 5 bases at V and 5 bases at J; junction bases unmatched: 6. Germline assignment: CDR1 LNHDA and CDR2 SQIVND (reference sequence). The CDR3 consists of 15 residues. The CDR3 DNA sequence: TGTGCCAGTAGTGTCGGCGGGACAGGGACCGGGGAGCTGTTTTTT. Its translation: CASSVGGTGTGELFF.

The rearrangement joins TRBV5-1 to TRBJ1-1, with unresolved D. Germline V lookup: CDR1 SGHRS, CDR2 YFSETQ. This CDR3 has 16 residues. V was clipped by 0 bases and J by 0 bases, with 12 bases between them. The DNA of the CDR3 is TGCGCCAGCAGCTTGGGCTGGGAGTTTATGAACACTGAAGCTTTCTTT. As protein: CASSLGWEFMNTEAFF.

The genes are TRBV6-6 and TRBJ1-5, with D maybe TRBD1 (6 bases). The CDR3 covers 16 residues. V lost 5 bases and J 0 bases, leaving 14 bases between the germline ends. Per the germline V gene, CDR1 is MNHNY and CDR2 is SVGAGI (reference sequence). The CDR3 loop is CASSLRQDNSNQPQHF. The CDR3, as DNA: TGTGCCAGCAGTCTACGACAGGACAATAGCAATCAGCCCCAGCATTTT.

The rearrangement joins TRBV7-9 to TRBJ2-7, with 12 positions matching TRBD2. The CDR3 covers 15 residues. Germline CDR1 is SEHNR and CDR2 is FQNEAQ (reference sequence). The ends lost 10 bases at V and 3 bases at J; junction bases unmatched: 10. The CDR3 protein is CATLELAGGYYEQYF. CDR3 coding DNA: TGTGCCACCTTAGAACTAGCGGGGGGATACTACGAGCAGTACTTC.

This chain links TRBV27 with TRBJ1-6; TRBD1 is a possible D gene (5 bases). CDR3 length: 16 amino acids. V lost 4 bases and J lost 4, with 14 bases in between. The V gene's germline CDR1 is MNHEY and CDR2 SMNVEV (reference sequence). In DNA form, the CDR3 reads TGTGCCAGCAGTTCCAGGGAATTCGGATATAATTCACCCCTCCACTTT. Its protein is CASSSREFGYNSPLHF.

Here the CDR3 DNA reads TGTGCCAGCAGTAGTATGGCCCATATGGTGGAGCTGTTTTTT. It codes for CASSSMAHMVELFF. The V call is TRBV6-5, the J call TRBJ2-2, with D unresolved. The CDR3 length is 14 residues. Trimming shortened V by 5 bases and J by 10 bases, and 17 bases separated the two germline ends. CDR1 and CDR2 (germline): MNHEY, SVGAGI.

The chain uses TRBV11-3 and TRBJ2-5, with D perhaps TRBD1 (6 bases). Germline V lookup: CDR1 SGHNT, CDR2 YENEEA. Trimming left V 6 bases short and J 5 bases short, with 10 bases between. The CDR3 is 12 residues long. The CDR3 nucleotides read TGTGCCAGCAGTCGCCAGGGGGAGACCCAGTACTTC. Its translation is CASSRQGETQYF.

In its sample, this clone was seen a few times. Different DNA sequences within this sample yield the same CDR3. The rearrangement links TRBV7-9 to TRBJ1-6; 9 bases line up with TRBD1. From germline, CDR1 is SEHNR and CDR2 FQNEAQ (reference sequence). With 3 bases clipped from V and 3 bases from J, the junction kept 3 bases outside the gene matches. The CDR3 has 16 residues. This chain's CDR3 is CASSLGQGFYNSPLHF. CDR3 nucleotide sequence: TGTGCCAGCAGCTTGGGACAGGGATTCTATAATTCACCCCTCCACTTT.

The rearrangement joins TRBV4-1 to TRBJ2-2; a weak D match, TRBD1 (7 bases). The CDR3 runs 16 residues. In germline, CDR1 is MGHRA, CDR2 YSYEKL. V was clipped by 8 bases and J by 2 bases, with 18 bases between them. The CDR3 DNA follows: TGCGCCAGCGGGCGGGGCGAGGGGGCTAACACCGGGGAGCTGTTTTTT. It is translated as CASGRGEGANTGELFF.

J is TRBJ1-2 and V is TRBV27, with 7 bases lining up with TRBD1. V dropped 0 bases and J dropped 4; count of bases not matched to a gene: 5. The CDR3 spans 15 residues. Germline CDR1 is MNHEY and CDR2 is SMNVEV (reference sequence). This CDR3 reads CASSLSRTGAYGYTF. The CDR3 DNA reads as TGTGCCAGCAGTTTATCGAGGACAGGAGCCTATGGCTACACCTTC.

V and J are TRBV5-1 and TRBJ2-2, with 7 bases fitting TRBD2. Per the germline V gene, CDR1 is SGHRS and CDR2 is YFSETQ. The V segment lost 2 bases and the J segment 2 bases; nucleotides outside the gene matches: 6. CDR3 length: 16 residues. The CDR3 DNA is TGCGCCAGCAGCTTCTCTAGCGGCTATAACACCGGGGAGCTGTTTTTT. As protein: CASSFSSGYNTGELFF.

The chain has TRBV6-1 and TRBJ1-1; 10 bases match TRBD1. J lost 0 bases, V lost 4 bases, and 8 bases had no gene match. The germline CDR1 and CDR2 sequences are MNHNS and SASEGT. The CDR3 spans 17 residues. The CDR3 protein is CASSVKRGTGVNTEAFF. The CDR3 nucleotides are TGTGCCAGCAGTGTTAAAAGGGGGACAGGGGTGAACACTGAAGCTTTCTTT.

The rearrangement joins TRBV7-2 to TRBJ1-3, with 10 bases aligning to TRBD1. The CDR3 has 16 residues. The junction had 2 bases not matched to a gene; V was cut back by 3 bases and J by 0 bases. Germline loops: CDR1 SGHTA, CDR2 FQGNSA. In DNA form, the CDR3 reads TGTGCCAGCAGCTTTAGGACAGGGGGCTCTGGAAACACCATATATTTT. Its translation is CASSFRTGGSGNTIYF.

As DNA, the CDR3 is TGTGCCAGCAGCCTCGGGACAGGGGGTAGAGATACGCAGTATTTT. Protein sequence: CASSLGTGGRDTQYF. The chain couples TRBV7-7 to TRBJ2-3; 11 bases fit TRBD1. The CDR3 extends over 15 amino acids. Germline CDR1 reads SSHAT; CDR2 reads FNYEAQ (reference sequence). V dropped 5 bases and J dropped 5; count of bases not matched to a gene: 6. Based on the CDR3 plus reference TRBV7-7 and TRBJ2-3, the full variable domain is GAGVSQSPRYKVTKRGQDVTLRCDPISSHATLYWYQQALGQGPEFLTYFNYEAQPDKSGLPSDRFSAERPEGSISTLTIQRTEQRDSAMYRCASSLGTGGRDTQYFGPGTRLTVL.

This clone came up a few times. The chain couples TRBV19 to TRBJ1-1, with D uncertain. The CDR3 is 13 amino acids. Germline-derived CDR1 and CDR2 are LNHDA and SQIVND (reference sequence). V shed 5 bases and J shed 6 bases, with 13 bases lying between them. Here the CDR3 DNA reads TGTGCCAGTAGTCAAGGTGGTAGCGCTGAAGCTTTCTTT. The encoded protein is CASSQGGSAEAFF.

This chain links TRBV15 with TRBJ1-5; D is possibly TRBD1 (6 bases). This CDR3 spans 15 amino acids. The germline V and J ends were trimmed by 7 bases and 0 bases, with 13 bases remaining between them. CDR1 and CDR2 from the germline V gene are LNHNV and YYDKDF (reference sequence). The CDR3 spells CATKGGGNSNQPQHF. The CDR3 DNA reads TGTGCCACCAAGGGGGGGGGAAATAGCAATCAGCCCCAGCATTTT.

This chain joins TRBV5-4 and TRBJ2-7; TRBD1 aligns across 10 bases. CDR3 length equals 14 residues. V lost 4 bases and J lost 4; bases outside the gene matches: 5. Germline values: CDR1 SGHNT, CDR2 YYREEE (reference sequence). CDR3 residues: CASSQGQGEYEQYF. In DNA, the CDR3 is TGTGCCAGCAGCCAAGGACAGGGGGAATACGAGCAGTACTTC. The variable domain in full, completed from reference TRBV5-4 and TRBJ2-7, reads ETGVTQSPTHLIKTRGQQVTLRCSSQSGHNTVSWYQQALGQGPQFIFQYYREEENGRGNFPPRFSGLQFPNYSSELNVNALELDDSALYLCASSQGQGEYEQYFGPGTRLTVT.

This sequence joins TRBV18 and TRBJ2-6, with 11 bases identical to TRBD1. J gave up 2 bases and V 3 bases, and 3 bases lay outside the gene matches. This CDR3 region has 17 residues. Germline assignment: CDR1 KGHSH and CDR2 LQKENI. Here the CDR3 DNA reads TGTGCCAGCTCACCGGACAGGGGGCGCGCTGGGGCCAACGTCCTGACTTTC. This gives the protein CASSPDRGRAGANVLTF.

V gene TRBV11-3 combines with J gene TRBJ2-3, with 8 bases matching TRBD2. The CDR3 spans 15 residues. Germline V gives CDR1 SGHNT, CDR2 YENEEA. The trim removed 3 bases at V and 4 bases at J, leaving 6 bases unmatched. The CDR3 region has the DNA TGTGCCAGCAGCTTCGGTCGGGGGGGGGCAGATACGCAGTATTTT. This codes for CASSFGRGGADTQYF.

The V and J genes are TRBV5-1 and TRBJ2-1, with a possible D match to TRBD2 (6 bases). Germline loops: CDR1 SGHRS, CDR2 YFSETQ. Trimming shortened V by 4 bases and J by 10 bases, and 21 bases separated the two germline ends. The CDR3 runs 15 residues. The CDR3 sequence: CASSPGRVGEEEQFF. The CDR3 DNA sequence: TGCGCCAGCAGCCCGGGCCGGGTAGGGGAGGAAGAGCAGTTCTTC.